Included here is one TCR beta chain sequence, with context. Its binding antigen is unknown. Base qualities are not provided; no much larger clone lies one nucleotide away. The donors belonged to the validation cohort of 90 to 150 subjects, which was separate from the roughly 670-subject first cohort. These data originate in a study of cytomegalovirus exposure and HLA in healthy donors (dated by TCRdb to the late 2010s). Turning to the overall study: According to a later analysis, the approximately 120 validation repertoires were produced on the same platform as the approximately 610 repertoires of the first cohort. The study aimed to test whether signatures of past pathogen exposure could be identified by cataloging public T cell receptors. In addition to the first cohort of 500 to 850 subjects, a separate validation cohort of over 90 different subjects was used. To predict cytomegalovirus infection status, the study brought together high-throughput TCR immunosequencing, statistical association of individual TCRs with disease status, and machine learning.

Overall study results and their limits: A later analysis had no HLA typing for the validation cohort, so co-occurrence there was scored across all 130 or so repertoires. In vitro tests confirmed that a few of the cytomegalovirus-associated TCR beta chains recognize cytomegalovirus antigens. The authors suggested that the approach could potentially be generalized to other disease states and immunological phenotypes. In the study, 150 to 200 TCR beta chains were listed as associated with cytomegalovirus. The classifier was reported to diagnose cytomegalovirus status with high specificity and sensitivity in both the original cohort and the validation cohort. In a later analysis, TCRs clustered in the first cohort were found to also tend to co-occur in the roughly 110 validation repertoires, with 85% to 95% of cluster scores above 0. Most TCR sequences were seen in very few donors, while some public TCRs were found in many individuals.

Library creation used the immunoSEQ multiplex PCR assay. On the authors' methods: A statistical classification framework was built for diagnosing cytomegalovirus status from the catalog of TCR beta chain sequences. The table comes from immuneACCESS by way of TCRdb, which keeps in-frame sequences with V and J called. Part of the clones is missing from these tables; in studies checked, under half for an unresolved V gene and the rest for unknown reasons. The V and J calls and clone size were taken over from that table, and D and trimming were inferred from the DNA. This sample lists roughly 120,000 clones; around 88% were detected once. The ten most abundant clones make up roughly 5% of the sample. Taken from the germline V gene, the CDR1 and CDR2 loops are SNHLY and FYNNEI. The V end loses 4 bases and the J end loses 4 bases, and a stretch of 7 bases separates them. The CDR3 has 13 amino acids, counting the end cysteine and phenylalanine. Just the 39-base CDR3 DNA is kept, in frame starting at base 1.

The sequenced material came from PBMCs. The chain is assembled from TRBV2 and TRBJ2-2; the best D guess is TRBD1, with 5 bases matching. This clonotype was sampled from a man aged 18 to 30 in good health and CMV-seronegative. The sequenced DNA: TGTGCCAGCAGTGCAGGGCTCACCGGGGAGCTGTTTTTT. It codes for CASSAGLTGELFF.